One and the same sample provided the 20 T cell receptor beta chains below, sequenced in a study of cytomegalovirus exposure and HLA in healthy donors. This PCR relied on a set of 60 Vbeta primers and 13 Jbeta primers. Profiling relied on immunoSEQ multiplex PCR, and the TCRdb table lists in-frame clones only, not all of them. The sample contains 110,000 to 150,000 clones, 75% of which appear only once. Sequencing was performed on PBMCs. The source of these receptors is a man between 35 and 55 years old in good health and CMV-seronegative.

This chain uses TRBV10-3 with TRBJ1-2; a weak D match, TRBD1 (5 bases). The germline CDR1 and CDR2 sequences are ENHRY and SYGVKD. The CDR3 has 16 residues. V shed 3 bases and J shed 6 bases, with 20 bases lying between them. In DNA, the CDR3 is TGTGCCATCAGTGACCCCCCATCCGCAGGGTTGCATGGCTACACCTTC. Its protein is CAISDPPSAGLHGYTF.

This clone has just one count. The J gene is TRBJ2-3, the V gene TRBV7-7; 7 nucleotides match TRBD2. The J segment lost 4 bases and the V segment lost 5 bases, leaving 12 bases of the junction unmatched. The CDR3 is 16 amino acids. Per germline, CDR1 SSHAT and CDR2 FNYEAQ (reference sequence). As DNA, the CDR3 is TGTGCCAGCAGCCAATCCGGCAGCGGGGTATCAGATACGCAGTATTTT. This encodes CASSQSGSGVSDTQYF.

The chain recombines TRBV29-1 with TRBJ1-2; 9 bases map to TRBD1. Trimming cost V 2 bases and J 4 bases; bases outside gene matches: 5. CDR1 is SQVTM, CDR2 ANQGSEA, per germline. The CDR3 consists of 14 residues. CDR3 residues: CSVERDRAFYGYTF. In DNA form, the CDR3 reads TGCAGCGTTGAAAGGGACAGGGCCTTCTATGGCTACACCTTC.

The V call is TRBV5-1, the J call TRBJ1-5, with D maybe TRBD1 (5 bases). Trimming left V 2 bases short and J 7 bases short, with 13 bases between. CDR1 SGHRS and CDR2 YFSETQ come from the germline V gene. CDR3 length: 14 residues. CDR3 residues: CASSFGADGQPQHF. CDR3 DNA: TGCGCCAGCAGCTTTGGGGCGGATGGACAGCCCCAGCATTTT.

The genes are TRBV18 and TRBJ2-1; possible D gene TRBD1, 7 bases. The CDR3 runs 16 residues. V gave up 3 bases and J gave up 6 bases, with 18 bases separating them. In germline, CDR1 is KGHSH, CDR2 LQKENI. In nucleotides, the CDR3 is TGTGCCAGCTCACCTCCGCAGGGGGACTTGGGCAATGAGCAGTTCTTC. Protein sequence: CASSPPQGDLGNEQFF.

V and J are TRBV9 and TRBJ2-3; D is ambiguous. This CDR3 has 13 residues. Trimming stripped 2 bases from V and 2 bases from J, with 6 bases between. CDR1 and CDR2 (germline): SGDLS, YYNGEE. The CDR3 bases are TGTGCCAGCAGCGTTAGCCCCACAGATACGCAGTATTTT. Amino acid sequence: CASSVSPTDTQYF.

The chain joins TRBV12-5 to TRBJ2-7, with 7 bases identical to TRBD1. Per the germline V gene, CDR1 is LGHNT and CDR2 is FRNRAP. Losses at the gene ends were 2 bases for V and 5 bases for J; bases not matched to a gene: 12. CDR3 size: 16 residues. The CDR3 region is CASGLTHGTAPNEQYF. CDR3 in DNA: TGTGCTAGTGGTTTGACCCACGGGACAGCCCCTAACGAGCAGTACTTC.

This sequence joins TRBV28 and TRBJ2-7; the match to TRBD1 covers 7 bases. CDR1 and CDR2 from the germline V gene are MDHEN and SYDVKM. This CDR3 has 15 amino acids. Unmatched junction bases numbered 9, after V lost 4 bases and J lost 3 bases. This chain's CDR3 is CASSSPRQGVYEQYF. The CDR3 nucleotides are TGTGCCAGCAGTTCCCCACGGCAGGGGGTCTACGAGCAGTACTTC.

This clone was seen a handful of times. J is TRBJ1-6 and V is TRBV6-5, with a tentative D call TRBD1 (5 bases). Germline V gene sequence: CDR1 MNHEY, CDR2 SVGAGI. The CDR3 is 13 residues long. V was clipped by 2 bases and J by 13 bases, with 12 bases between them. The CDR3 spells CASSYMGGTPLHF. The CDR3 DNA follows: TGTGCCAGCAGTTACATGGGGGGAACGCCCCTCCACTTT.

V usage is TRBV27 and J usage is TRBJ2-3; 11 bases match TRBD1. V was clipped by 5 bases and J by 4 bases; unmatched bases: 14. The germline CDR1 and CDR2 sequences are MNHEY and SMNVEV (reference sequence). This CDR3 has 18 residues. The CDR3 loop is CASSPRKRTGGEADTQYF. CDR3 DNA sequence: TGTGCCAGCAGTCCTCGCAAAAGGACAGGGGGCGAAGCAGATACGCAGTATTTT.

The chain uses TRBV2 and TRBJ2-7, with 7 positions matching TRBD2. V dropped 6 bases and J dropped 6; count of bases not matched to a gene: 2. Germline V lookup: CDR1 SNHLY, CDR2 FYNNEI. CDR3 length: 11 amino acids. The CDR3 here is CASRGGCEQYF. The DNA for the CDR3 is TGTGCCAGCAGGGGGGGGTGCGAGCAGTACTTC. Full variable domain (remainder filled in from reference TRBV2 and TRBJ2-7): EPEVTQTPSHQVTQMGQEVILRCVPISNHLYFYWYRQILGQKVEFLVSFYNNEISEKSEIFDDQFSVERPDGSNFTLKIRSTKLEDSAMYFCASRGGCEQYFGPGTRLTVT.

The rearrangement uses TRBV6-6 and TRBJ1-1, with 7 positions matching TRBD1. Germline-derived CDR1 and CDR2 are MNHNY and SVGAGI (reference sequence). The CDR3 covers 14 residues. V was pared by 6 bases and J by 9 bases, with 13 bases of the junction left unmatched. The CDR3, as DNA: TGTGCCAGCAGCCCCGTCCGACAGGGCTGCAAAGCTTTCTTT. Encoded protein: CASSPVRQGCKAFF.

The chain uses TRBV14 and TRBJ1-2; TRBD1 might be the D (6 bases). Germline values: CDR1 SGHDN, CDR2 FVKESK. The CDR3 is made up of 14 amino acids. V was clipped by 2 bases and J by 7 bases, with 14 bases between them. CDR3 sequence: CASSQLSGAGGYTF. The DNA for the CDR3 is TGTGCCAGCAGCCAACTATCAGGGGCGGGTGGCTACACCTTC.

This sequence joins TRBV5-1 and TRBJ1-4; D uncertain. The V gene's germline CDR1 is SGHRS and CDR2 YFSETQ. CDR3 size: 14 residues. V gave up 0 bases and J gave up 3 bases, with 6 bases separating them. This chain's CDR3 is CASSLGGANEKLFF. Written as DNA, the CDR3 is TGCGCCAGCAGCTTGGGGGGAGCTAATGAAAAACTGTTTTTT.

The chain has TRBV5-1 and TRBJ2-3; the match to TRBD2 covers 10 bases. CDR1 and CDR2 (germline): SGHRS, YFSETQ. This CDR3 spans 16 amino acids. V was pared by 4 bases and J by 8 bases, with 13 bases of the junction left unmatched. The DNA of the CDR3 is TGCGCCAGCAGCATTAGGACTAGCGGCCCTCCGTTTACGCAGTATTTT. Encoded protein: CASSIRTSGPPFTQYF.

The CDR3 loop reads CASSLIKGAGYEQYF. CDR3 nucleotide sequence: TGTGCCAGCAGCTTGATTAAGGGGGCAGGCTACGAGCAGTACTTC. This chain links TRBV7-9 with TRBJ2-7; TRBD1 agrees at 7 bases. The CDR3 is 15 amino acids. V shed 3 bases, J shed 3 bases, and the junction held 8 bases outside the gene matches. The germline gives CDR1 SEHNR, CDR2 FQNEAQ (reference sequence).

The gene calls are TRBV7-2 and TRBJ2-6; D gene ambiguous. CDR3 size: 15 residues. V was clipped by 3 bases and J by 0 bases, with 6 bases between them. The germline V gene has CDR1 SGHTA and CDR2 FQGNSA. The CDR3 bases are TGTGCCAGCAGCTTTCGAGACTCTGGGGCCAACGTCCTGACTTTC. Translating gives CASSFRDSGANVLTF. Full variable domain (rest looked up from reference TRBV7-2 and TRBJ2-6): GAGVSQSPSNKVTEKGKDVELRCDPISGHTALYWYRQSLGQGLEFLIYFQGNSAPDKSGLPSDRFSAERTGGSVSTLTIQRTQQEDSAVYLCASSFRDSGANVLTFGAGSRLTVL.

The V gene is TRBV6-6, the J gene TRBJ1-6; D gene ambiguous. Trimming took off 8 bases at V and 0 bases at J, with 11 bases between the two ends. CDR3 length: 15 amino acids. Looked up from germline, CDR1 is MNHNY and CDR2 is SVGAGI (reference sequence). The CDR3 DNA reads TGTGCCAGCGGTAGGGAGAGCTCCTATAATTCACCCCTCCACTTT. Encoded protein: CASGRESSYNSPLHF.

In this sample, this clone turned up once. The rearrangement uses TRBV4-1 and TRBJ1-2; D not certain. Germline V gives CDR1 MGHRA, CDR2 YSYEKL. The V and J ends lost 1 base and 4 bases respectively, with 16 bases between them. The CDR3 runs to 16 residues. This chain's CDR3 is CASSQGAASEFYGYTF. DNA for the CDR3: TGCGCCAGCAGCCAAGGAGCCGCTTCCGAATTCTATGGCTACACCTTC.

The rearrangement links TRBV9 to TRBJ2-1; D is ambiguous. Germline CDR1 reads SGDLS; CDR2 reads YYNGEE. CDR3 size: 16 residues. V was trimmed by 0 bases and J by 1 base, leaving 11 bases between them. The CDR3, as DNA: TGTGCCAGCAGCGTAGATACGACTCGATCCTACAATGAGCAGTTCTTC. It codes for CASSVDTTRSYNEQFF.